This TCR beta chain came from a study of OX40 agonist ivuxolimab in advanced cancers. In the study overall: Administration of intravenous ivuxolimab to patients occurred every 2 weeks at 0.01 to 10 mg/kg. It was permissible to have had prior anti-PD-1, anti-PD-L1 or anti-CTLA-4 therapy, and about 40% had some.

Some clones are missing from TCRdb's copy, which holds only in-frame ones; the method was immunoSEQ multiplex PCR. This repertoire shows 45,000 or so clones, 80% found once; its top ten account for around 4.2%. The CDR3 extends over 16 amino acids. The junction had 10 bases not matched to a gene; V was cut back by 7 bases and J by 3 bases. In germline, CDR1 is SGHTA, CDR2 FQGNSA. The receptor's source is an adult with an advanced solid tumor such as melanoma, head and neck, liver or kidney cancer. The chain links TRBV7-2 to TRBJ2-2, with TRBD2 matching 8 bases. The input for sequencing was CD4+ or CD8+ T cells sorted from blood, taken in a trial of the OX40 agonist ivuxolimab. CDR3: CASTFSGLVDTGELFF. The CDR3 DNA reads as TGTGCCAGCACCTTCTCGGGACTAGTGGACACCGGGGAGCTGTTTTTT.